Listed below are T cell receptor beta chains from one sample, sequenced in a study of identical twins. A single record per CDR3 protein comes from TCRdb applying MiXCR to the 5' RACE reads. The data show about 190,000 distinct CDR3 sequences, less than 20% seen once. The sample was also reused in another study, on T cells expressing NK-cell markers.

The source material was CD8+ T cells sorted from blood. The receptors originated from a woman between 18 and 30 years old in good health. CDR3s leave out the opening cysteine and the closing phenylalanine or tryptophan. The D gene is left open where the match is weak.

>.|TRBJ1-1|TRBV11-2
ASSLGGRWDTEAF
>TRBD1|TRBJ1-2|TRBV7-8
ASSLGRGSGYGYT
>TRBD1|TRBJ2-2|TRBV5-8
ASSLYRGLEEELF
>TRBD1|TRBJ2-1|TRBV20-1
SAPGTANSYNEQF
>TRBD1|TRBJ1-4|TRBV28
ASSPTGGEKLF
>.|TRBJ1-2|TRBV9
ASYRRVGGYT
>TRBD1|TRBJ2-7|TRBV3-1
ASSQERGLMAYEQY
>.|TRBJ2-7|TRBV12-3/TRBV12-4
ASSWRTVWPYEQC
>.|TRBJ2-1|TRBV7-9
ASSPTPETSEQF
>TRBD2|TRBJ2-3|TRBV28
ASSSPTSGRGTDTQY
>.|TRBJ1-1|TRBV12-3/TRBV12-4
ASSLTGITEAF
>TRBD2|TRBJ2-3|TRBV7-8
ASSHGTSGTGTDTQY